Sequencing of this T cell receptor beta chain was carried out in a study of T cell repertoires in ileal Crohn's disease (dated by TCRdb to about 2019). A note on the overall study: The median duration of disease was roughly 8.2 years, and at the time of surgery approximately 33% of patients were active smokers. Surgery was performed for a complication in all patients, with stricturing disease in roughly 61% and penetrating disease in approximately 40%. Postoperative therapy was given to about half of the patients, with thiopurines administered to about a dozen patients and anti-TNF agents administered to about 20 patients. A prospective multicentre cohort supplied the 50 or so Crohn's disease patients whose TCR repertoires were analysed. The study was conducted in parallel with a multicentre cohort that was designed to identify predictors of early endoscopic recurrence following ileocolonic resection. A Rutgeerts score above i0 was used to define endoscopic postoperative recurrence. A total of around 150 mucosal samples from 57 patients were sequenced, with samples obtained at several locations on the surgical specimen and at postoperative endoscopy. Results and caveats for the whole study, not just this receptor: Endoscopic recurrence was linked to a higher percentage of high-frequency clones at surgery, and recurrence occurred in every patient whose clonality exceeded 26.8% (18/57). Compared with CD4 T cells, sorted CD8 T cells contained more high-frequency clones, which suggests that the mucosal expansions were mostly CD8. Compared with non-smokers, patients who were active smokers at surgery showed a significantly higher proportion of clonal expansions (about 27% vs 20%, p=0.02). Mucosal CD4 and CD8 T cells were sorted and sequenced only in a subgroup of patients, whose size was not stated.

Around 460 nanograms of biopsy DNA per sample were submitted for commercial TCRB immunosequencing. A two-step, amplification bias-controlled multiplex PCR was used by Adaptive Biotechnology to amplify CDR3 regions from genomic DNA. In the first PCR, primers covered every V and J gene segment, and in the second PCR, barcodes and Illumina adapters were added. An Illumina instrument was used to sequence the CDR3 libraries. In the original analysis: The analysis used both the pipelines supplied by the vendor and custom analysis of the raw data in R/Bioconductor with R version 3.3.0. Clonality, which ranges from 0 to 1, was calculated as the inverse of the normalised Shannon entropy across all productive clones. High-frequency clones were defined as the repertoire share of the top 100 clones, retaining only clones passing a 95% confidence test. The Simpson index measured repertoire diversity, and the Morisita-Horn index measured overlap between samples. TCRdb stores this immuneACCESS table with in-frame sequences only. Part of the clones is absent; in the studies checked, under half of the shortfall reflects unresolved V genes, and no reason is known for the rest. Clone size and V and J calls were adopted from that table, with D and trimming inferred from the DNA. The sample yields some 8,000 clones; around 77% were counted once. Of the sample, roughly 8.9% falls within the top ten clones.

This clone was counted between two and nine times. This receptor's antigen is unknown. No per-base quality is available; no much larger clone lies one base away. Adults with ileal or ileocolonic Crohn's disease for whom ileocolonic resection was indicated were considered eligible. Before DNA extraction, whole ileal mucosal biopsies were kept frozen at -80 degrees C. Genomic DNA was extracted from frozen whole biopsies using a TRizol-based method and was quantified with a NanoDrop 2000 spectrophotometer. Relative to germline, V is missing 5 bases and J is missing 13 bases, with 10 bases of the junction outside any gene match. The CDR3 spans 14 residues, from the cysteine through the phenylalanine. The retained sequence is limited to the CDR3, 42 bases, with the frame set at the first base. From a lookup of the germline V gene (reference sequence), CDR1 and CDR2 are SEHNR and FQNEAQ.

The TCR originated in an adult with Crohn's disease. The sequenced sample consisted of ileal tissue. The chain couples TRBV7-9 to TRBJ1-6; 8 of the junction bases match TRBD1. The DNA sequence is given as TGTGCCAGCAGCGCCGGGACAGGACGTTTTCCCCTCCACTTT. It translates to CASSAGTGRFPLHF.